A selection of T cell receptor beta chains follows, all from one sample in a study of T-cell reconstitution after alpha-beta-depleted transplantation in children. One entry per CDR3 protein results from TCRdb running MiXCR on the PCR reads. The table lists 750,000 to 950,000 distinct CDR3 sequences, 15% to 20% of them singletons, with around 5.3% in the top ten. Sequencing was performed on PBMCs, mostly from graft donor cells, taken 360 days after TCRalphabeta/CD19-depleted stem cell transplant. The receptors originated from a male patient between 10 and 17 years old who had a stem cell transplant for acute lymphoblastic leukemia, so the T cells may come from the graft donor. CDR3s include the opening cysteine and the closing phenylalanine or tryptophan. Fields, in order: V gene, J gene, CDR3 protein.

TRBV3-1	TRBJ1-3	CASSPSDRGGNTIYF
TRBV5-1	TRBJ2-7	CASSSPSGGSYEQYF
TRBV27	TRBJ2-7	CASSPSPGPYYEQYF
TRBV7-3	TRBJ2-7	CASSLTGQFQSAARPYEQYF
TRBV20-1	TRBJ2-1	CSAPGTSGHNEQFF
TRBV5-1	TRBJ2-7	CASSSVGHRGRYEQYF
TRBV10-3	TRBJ2-7	CAISEPGQAHSYEQYF
TRBV25-1	TRBJ2-2	CASSRGYSNTGELFF
TRBV25-1	TRBJ2-5	CASSGGQGVILAGSQETQYF
TRBV5-1	TRBJ1-3	CASSLAFPSGNTIYF
TRBV21-1	TRBJ2-3	CASSGEQGAVSTDTQYF
TRBV7-9	TRBJ1-6	CASSPGYRGSPLHF
TRBV24-1	TRBJ2-3	CATSGGASGRTDTQYF
TRBV20-1	TRBJ1-1	CSARDRVPDRVEAEAFF
TRBV12-3/TRBV12-4	TRBJ2-1	CASSPWGKPRDEQFF
TRBV13	TRBJ2-7	CASSPSGRGKAYEQYF
TRBV25-1	TRBJ2-1	CASSEYARAGNEQFF
TRBV29-1	TRBJ1-3	CSVVFWRDGAVPQNSGNTIYF
TRBV5-1	TRBJ2-7	CASSLGISGRGFYEQYF
TRBV14	TRBJ2-5	CASSAWTSGYQETQYF
TRBV24-1	TRBJ2-1	CATSETSGPYNEQFF
TRBV12-3/TRBV12-4	TRBJ2-7	CASSYGRYEQYF
TRBV4-1	TRBJ2-5	CASSQGILGPHQETQYF
TRBV7-6	TRBJ2-1	CASSLGSSGFNEQFF
TRBV2	TRBJ2-7	CASSDLALVGEQYF
TRBV6-4	TRBJ2-3	CASSPGPEGDTQYF
TRBV6-5	TRBJ2-2	CASSSPRGGRDTGELFF
TRBV20-1	TRBJ2-7	CSARDTLLSYEQYF
TRBV24-1	TRBJ2-1	CATSDRAASAGGRGEQFF